This is a list of T cell receptor beta chains from one sample in a study of Graves' ophthalmopathy and Graves' hyperthyroidism. TCRdb reprocessed the multiplex PCR reads with MiXCR, giving one entry per CDR3 protein. The sample records roughly 500,000 distinct CDR3 sequences, around 15% being singletons. Sequences were obtained from blood. The receptors were sampled from a woman aged 25 to 45 with Graves' ophthalmopathy. Both conserved end residues are part of each CDR3. Fields, in order: D gene, J gene, clone size, V gene, CDR3 protein, CDR3 DNA. D genes are given only for firm matches. Clone sizes are given selectively: once, few, many, or a class where the clone is expanded.

NA	TRBJ1-1	many	TRBV11-2	CASSKGSNTEAFF	TGTGCCAGCAGCAAAGGGTCGAACACTGAAGCTTTCTTT
NA	TRBJ1-1	many	TRBV6-1	CASSERSGGGTEAFF	TGTGCCAGCAGTGAAAGGAGCGGTGGGGGCACTGAAGCTTTCTTT
NA	TRBJ1-1	many	TRBV27	CASSLQSRATEAFF	TGTGCCAGCAGTTTACAGAGCAGGGCCACTGAAGCTTTCTTT
TRBD2	TRBJ2-7	few	TRBV5-1	CASSLELMRGNYEQYF	TGCGCCAGCAGCTTGGAGCTCATGCGGGGGAACTACGAGCAGTACTTC
TRBD2	TRBJ2-5	few	TRBV12-3/TRBV12-4	CASSEGTSRQETQYF	TGTGCCAGCAGTGAAGGGACTAGTAGGCAAGAGACCCAGTACTTC
TRBD1	TRBJ1-2	many	TRBV25-1	CASSTEGTGELLGYTF	TGTGCCAGCAGCACTGAAGGGACAGGGGAACTTTTAGGCTACACCTTC
TRBD1	TRBJ1-6	NA	TRBV28	CASKNRGTNSPLHF	TGTGCCAGCAAAAACAGGGGTACTAATTCACCCCTCCACTTT
TRBD1	TRBJ1-5	many	TRBV20-1	CSGQGANQPQHF	TGCAGTGGACAGGGGGCGAATCAGCCCCAGCATTTT
TRBD1	TRBJ1-5	many	TRBV24-1	CATSDHRGLGNQPQHF	TGTGCCACCAGTGATCACAGGGGTTTGGGCAATCAGCCCCAGCATTTT
NA	TRBJ2-7	NA	TRBV5-6	CASSGRGYPSYYEQYF	TGTGCCAGCAGCGGCAGGGGTTATCCTTCCTACTACGAGCAGTACTTC
TRBD1	TRBJ2-7	many	TRBV5-1	CASSSGTGGVYEQYF	TGCGCCAGCAGCTCAGGGACAGGGGGAGTCTACGAGCAGTACTTC
NA	TRBJ1-2	many	TRBV6-1	CASTFSRANYGYTF	TGTGCCAGCACCTTTTCCCGAGCTAACTATGGCTACACCTTC
NA	TRBJ2-5	many	TRBV20-1	CSVIFPGPGETQYF	TGCAGTGTTATATTCCCCGGTCCGGGGGAGACCCAGTACTTC
TRBD1	TRBJ2-7	many	TRBV11-3	CASSFGQGSAYEQYF	TGTGCCAGCAGCTTCGGACAGGGGTCTGCCTACGAGCAGTACTTC
NA	TRBJ2-7	many	TRBV11-2	CASSLQQSVSYEQYF	TGTGCCAGCAGCTTACAACAGTCGGTATCCTACGAGCAGTACTTC
NA	TRBJ2-5	NA	TRBV7-9	CASSGGGGETQYF	TGTGCCAGCAGCGGAGGGGGCGGCGAGACCCAGTACTTC
TRBD1	TRBJ2-5	many	TRBV28	CASSLGQPETQYF	TGTGCCAGCAGTCTGGGACAGCCGGAGACCCAGTACTTC
NA	TRBJ2-5	many	TRBV11-2	CASSLPGGRQETQYF	TGTGCCAGCAGCTTACCAGGAGGGCGGCAAGAGACCCAGTACTTC
NA	TRBJ1-3	few	TRBV18	CASSTQGSGGNTIYF	TGTGCCAGCTCTACCCAGGGATCTGGAGGAAACACCATATATTTT
NA	TRBJ2-7	many	TRBV28	CASSLFAGPYEQYF	TGTGCCAGCAGTTTATTTGCGGGACCCTACGAGCAGTACTTC
NA	TRBJ1-1	NA	TRBV20-1	CSARDRTSWENTEAFF	TGCAGTGCTAGAGATCGGACTTCCTGGGAGAACACTGAAGCTTTCTTT
NA	TRBJ1-2	NA	TRBV20-1	CSAFWDLGGYTF	TGCAGTGCTTTCTGGGACTTGGGCGGCTACACCTTC
TRBD2	TRBJ2-5	many	TRBV12-3/TRBV12-4	CASSLWGSGGALETQYF	TGTGCCAGCAGTTTATGGGGTAGCGGGGGGGCATTAGAGACCCAGTACTTC
TRBD2	TRBJ2-2	NA	TRBV30	CAWSPTSAGELFF	TGTGCCTGGAGCCCGACTAGCGCCGGGGAGCTGTTTTTT
NA	TRBJ1-1	many	TRBV6-1	CASNIQEGLMNTEAFF	TGTGCCAGCAATATACAGGAGGGACTGATGAACACTGAAGCTTTCTTT
TRBD2	TRBJ2-7	many	TRBV12-3/TRBV12-4	CASSPYGLAATYEQYF	TGTGCCAGCAGTCCCTACGGACTAGCGGCAACCTACGAGCAGTACTTC
TRBD1	TRBJ2-5	many	TRBV27	CASSPLPGQGQETQYF	TGTGCCAGCAGTCCACTACCGGGACAGGGCCAAGAGACCCAGTACTTC
NA	TRBJ2-5	NA	TRBV10-1	CASSESGFGETQYF	TGCGCCAGCAGTGAGTCAGGGTTCGGCGAGACCCAGTACTTC
TRBD1	TRBJ2-5	few	TRBV5-1	CASETGGGETQYF	TGCGCCAGCGAGACAGGGGGCGGGGAGACCCAGTACTTC
TRBD2	TRBJ2-5	NA	TRBV6-5	CASRNSGRAGVGETQYF	TGTGCCAGCAGAAACTCAGGTCGAGCGGGGGTTGGAGAGACCCAGTACTTC
NA	TRBJ1-6	many	TRBV28	CASSFVRENSPLHF	TGTGCCAGCAGTTTTGTCAGGGAGAATTCACCCCTCCACTTT
NA	TRBJ2-7	NA	TRBV11-2	CASSPRQDSYEQYF	TGTGCCAGCAGCCCCCGACAGGATTCCTACGAGCAGTACTTC
TRBD1	TRBJ1-5	many	TRBV11-2	CASSTGTGTISSNQPQHF	TGTGCCAGCAGCACGGGGACAGGGACGATCTCTAGCAATCAGCCCCAGCATTTT
TRBD2	TRBJ2-7	many	TRBV15	CATSRDRISGRGGVSYEQYF	TGTGCCACCAGCAGAGATCGTATTAGCGGGAGAGGGGGGGTCTCCTACGAGCAGTACTTC
TRBD2	TRBJ2-7	many	TRBV28	CASSFLAGGYEQYF	TGTGCCAGCAGTTTTCTGGCGGGGGGCTACGAGCAGTACTTC
TRBD2	TRBJ2-5	many	TRBV28	CASSLAGMTGTQYF	TGTGCCAGCAGTCTAGCGGGGATGACCGGAACCCAGTACTTC
NA	TRBJ1-5	NA	TRBV4-1	CASSLSKGLGNQPQHF	TGCGCCAGCAGCCTTAGCAAGGGACTGGGCAATCAGCCCCAGCATTTT